This TCR beta chain was sequenced in a study of T cells in Graves' hyperthyroidism and ophthalmopathy. Clinical symptoms, serum thyroxine and TRAb, thyroid ultrasound and orbital computed tomography together formed the diagnostic basis. In this sample, this clonotype turned up many times. Germline V gives CDR1 SQVTM, CDR2 ANQGSEA. The ends lost 5 bases at V and 1 base at J; junction bases unmatched: 6. The CDR3 runs 16 residues. The source material, RNA transcripts, was used to amplify TCR beta CDR3 regions. The TCR CDR3 was amplified in a first-round RT-PCR using the HTBI primer set. Each CDR3 protein gets one entry after TCRdb re-called the multiplex PCR reads with MiXCR. The sample includes around 580,000 distinct CDR3 sequences, roughly a sixth seen only once; the top ten take around 19%.

The gene calls are TRBV29-1 and TRBJ2-3; 13 nucleotides line up with TRBD2. The sequencing sample was made of blood. The receptor comes from a woman between 18 and 29 years old with Graves' hyperthyroidism. As DNA, the CDR3 is TGCAGCGTTTCGACTAGCGGGAGGTCCCGCACAGATACGCAGTATTTT. It codes for CSVSTSGRSRTDTQYF.